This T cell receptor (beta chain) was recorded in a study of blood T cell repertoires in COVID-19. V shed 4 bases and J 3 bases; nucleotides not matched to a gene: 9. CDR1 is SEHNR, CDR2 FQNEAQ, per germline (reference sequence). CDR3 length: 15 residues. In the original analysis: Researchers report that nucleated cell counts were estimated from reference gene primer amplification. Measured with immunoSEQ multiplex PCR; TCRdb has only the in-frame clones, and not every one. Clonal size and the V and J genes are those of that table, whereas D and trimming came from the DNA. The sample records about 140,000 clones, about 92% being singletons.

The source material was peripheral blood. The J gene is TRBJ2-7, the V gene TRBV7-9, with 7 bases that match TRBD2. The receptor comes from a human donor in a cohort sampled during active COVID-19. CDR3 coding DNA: TGTGCCAGCAGCTCTTCCGGGAGGTTGGGCTACGAGCAGTACTTC. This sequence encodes CASSSSGRLGYEQYF.